The rows below give T cell receptor beta chains drawn from one sample of a study of T cell responses to AZD1222 COVID-19 vaccine. The assay was immunoSEQ multiplex PCR, and TCRdb's table has in-frame clones only and misses some. This sample lists 150,000 or so clones; its ten largest clones have roughly 2%. Sequenced sample: peripheral blood. The receptors come from an adult in good health. Each CDR3 is given with its conserved first and last residue. The D gene is left open where the match is weak.

. TRBJ1-3 TRBV20-1 TGCAGTGCTAGTCCCGGTGGACGAAACACCATATATTTT CSASPGGRNTIYF
. TRBJ2-5 TRBV29-1 TGCAGCGTTGAAGATCTGGGCCTAGCGGAGACCCAGTACTTC CSVEDLGLAETQYF
. TRBJ1-2 TRBV28 TGTGCCAGCAGTTTGGTGTCGACAGCATCGCGTGGCTACACCTTC CASSLVSTASRGYTF
. TRBJ2-7 TRBV28 TGTGCCAGCAGAGATAACCCCTTCCACAGGGATCTTAGGGACGAGCAGTACTTC CASRDNPFHRDLRDEQYF
. TRBJ2-7 TRBV11-1 TGTGCCAGCAGCTTGGGACGGCAACCAAACCCCTACGAGCAGTACTTC CASSLGRQPNPYEQYF
TRBD1 TRBJ1-5 TRBV6-4 TGTGCCAGCAGTGACGGGACAGGGGGTCAGCCCCAGCATTTT CASSDGTGGQPQHF
TRBD2 TRBJ2-1 TRBV29-1 TGCAGCGTGGTCAAGGGACTAGCACATGAGCAGTTCTTC CSVVKGLAHEQFF
. TRBJ1-5 TRBV23-1 TGCGCCAGCAGTCGGGTCTTGCTTAGCAATCAGCCCCAGCATTTT CASSRVLLSNQPQHF
. TRBJ1-5 TRBV18 TGTGCCAGCTCACCATACTCCAGTGATCAGCCCCAGCATTTT CASSPYSSDQPQHF
TRBD1 TRBJ1-1 TRBV7-9 TGTGCCACCCAGGGGGCGCGTGAAGACACTGAAGCTTTCTTT CATQGAREDTEAFF
TRBD1 TRBJ1-2 TRBV7-2 TGTGCCAGCACCCAGGGACAGACTAACTATGGCTACACCTTC CASTQGQTNYGYTF
. TRBJ2-5 TRBV15 TGTGCCACCAGCAGAGTATCAGGATTCCAAGAGACCCAGTACTTC CATSRVSGFQETQYF
. TRBJ1-1 TRBV5-5 TGTGCCAGCAGCCTCCGACGGACAATGAACACTGAAGCTTTCTTT CASSLRRTMNTEAFF
TRBD1 TRBJ1-2 TRBV19 TGTGCCGCGCGGGACAGAGATGCAAACTATGGCTACACCTTC CAARDRDANYGYTF
. TRBJ1-3 TRBV29-1 TGCAGCTGTACTGGGGGGACTGGAAACACCATATATTTT CSCTGGTGNTIYF
TRBD2 TRBJ2-1 TRBV3-1/TRBV3-2 TGTGCCAGCAGCCAAGGTTTGTGGGGGGGAGGGCAGTTCTTC CASSQGLWGGGQFF
. TRBJ2-2 TRBV3-1/TRBV3-2 TGTGCCAGCAGGGTCCTCGCGAACACCGGGGAGCTGTTTTTT CASRVLANTGELFF
. TRBJ1-1 TRBV15 TGTGCCACCAGCAGAGGAACAGGGTTCTCGAACACTGAAGCTTTCTTT CATSRGTGFSNTEAFF
. TRBJ1-5 TRBV12-5 TGTGCTAGTGGTGAACAGGGAGGAGCTCAGCCCCAGCATTTT CASGEQGGAQPQHF
TRBD2 TRBJ2-2 TRBV7-6 TGTGCCAGCAGCTTACCTGGGACTAGCGGGGGGGTAACGTCCGGGGAGCTGTTTTTT CASSLPGTSGGVTSGELFF
. TRBJ1-2 TRBV21-1 TGTGCCAGCAGCAAACCCGGGACCCGCCCCCCTAGTGGCTATGGCTACACCTTC CASSKPGTRPPSGYGYTF
TRBD1 TRBJ1-5 TRBV19 TGTGCCAGTACCCCGGACAGGGGGCTGAGTCAGCCCCAGCATTTT CASTPDRGLSQPQHF
TRBD1 TRBJ1-1 TRBV6-6 TGTGCCAGCATCTCACACAGGGGGCCGAACACTGAAGCTTTCTTT CASISHRGPNTEAFF
. TRBJ1-6 TRBV19 TGTGCCAGTAGTACAGCCGGCGTAAATTCACCCCTCCACTTT CASSTAGVNSPLHF
TRBD2 TRBJ2-7 TRBV27 TGTGCCAGCAGCTCAACGACCGGGGGGACCTACGAGCAGTACTTC CASSSTTGGTYEQYF
. TRBJ1-2 TRBV7-8 TGTGCCAGCAGCTTAGCTCGGGGGCAGTGGGGCTACACCTTC CASSLARGQWGYTF
. TRBJ1-2 TRBV7-9 TGTGCCAGCAGCCGGACCGCGGTGACCTATGGCTACACCTTC CASSRTAVTYGYTF
. TRBJ2-1 TRBV5-1 TGCGCCAGCAGCTTACCTGGACAGGCGGGGAATGAGCAGTTCTTC CASSLPGQAGNEQFF
TRBD2 TRBJ2-1 TRBV7-9 TGTGCCAGGTCTAGCGGGGGATACAATGAGCAGTTCTTC CARSSGGYNEQFF
. TRBJ1-1 TRBV5-1 TGCGCCAGCAGTGTTTGGGGCAGCGAGAACACTGAAGCTTTCTTT CASSVWGSENTEAFF
TRBD1 TRBJ2-3 TRBV6-5 TGTGCCAGCAGCGCGTGGACAGGGAGCACAGATACGCAGTATTTT CASSAWTGSTDTQYF
. TRBJ1-6 TRBV10-3 TGTGCCATCAGCCCACAGGGATCTCGGTCACCCCTCCACTTT CAISPQGSRSPLHF
. TRBJ1-2 TRBV7-2 TGTGCCAGCAGCTCCCTACTATCCTATGGCTACACCTTC CASSSLLSYGYTF
TRBD1 TRBJ1-2 TRBV6-5 TGTGCCAGCAGCGCAACAGGGGGCGCGGTTGGCTACACCTTC CASSATGGAVGYTF
. TRBJ1-1 TRBV7-9 TGTGCCAGCAGCCGCCAGGCGCCGAACACTGAAGCTTTCTTT CASSRQAPNTEAFF
. TRBJ1-3 TRBV19 TGTGCCAGTTGGGATCACGGAGCTGGAAACACCATATATTTT CASWDHGAGNTIYF
. TRBJ1-1 TRBV18 TGTGCCAGCTCACCACCGAGGGGAACGGGCACTGAAGCTTTCTTT CASSPPRGTGTEAFF
. TRBJ2-1 TRBV3-1/TRBV3-2 TGTGCCAGCAGCCAAGACTATGTCCCCTACAATGAGCAGTTCTTC CASSQDYVPYNEQFF
. TRBJ2-1 TRBV5-4 TGTGCCAGCCGGGGGCCCACCTACAATGAGCAGTTCTTC CASRGPTYNEQFF
TRBD1 TRBJ1-2 TRBV18 TGTGCCAGCTCACCGACAGGGGACTATGGCTACACCTTC CASSPTGDYGYTF
. TRBJ1-5 TRBV9 TGTGCCAGCAGCGTAGGACCCCAGGGGAATCAGCCCCAGCATTTT CASSVGPQGNQPQHF
. TRBJ2-2 TRBV9 TGTGCCAGCAGCGTAGTTGGCGGGAACACCGGGGAGCTGTTTTTT CASSVVGGNTGELFF
. TRBJ1-5 TRBV19 TGTGCCAGTAGTGCGGCCCTCAATCAGCCCCAGCATTTT CASSAALNQPQHF
. TRBJ1-6 TRBV19 TGTGCCAGCCGAGACTTTGGGTCAAATTCACCCCTCCACTTT CASRDFGSNSPLHF
TRBD1 TRBJ1-6 TRBV28 TGTGCCAGCACCGGGACAGACTATAATTCACCCCTCCACTTT CASTGTDYNSPLHF
. TRBJ1-3 TRBV2 TGTGCCAGCAGTGAAGCGCAAGGGTATGGAAACACCATATATTTT CASSEAQGYGNTIYF
. TRBJ2-5 TRBV6-5 TGTGCCAGCAGTTACACGGGGGACAAACTCCAAGAGACCCAGTACTTC CASSYTGDKLQETQYF
TRBD1 TRBJ1-2 TRBV19 TGTGCCAGTAGTCCAAGGACAGGGTCGGAACTTGGCTACACCTTC CASSPRTGSELGYTF
. TRBJ1-3 TRBV11-2 TGTGCCAGCAGCCCCTCCGGGACGGCAGGCGGCACCATATATTTT CASSPSGTAGGTIYF
. TRBJ1-4 TRBV5-6 TGTGCCAGCAGCTTGGGTTCAATTGGGGAAAAACTGTTTTTT CASSLGSIGEKLFF
. TRBJ2-1 TRBV6-2/TRBV6-3 TGTGCCAGCAGTTACTCGGAAGCGAGTTCGGAGCAGTTCTTC CASSYSEASSEQFF
. TRBJ1-2 TRBV18 TGTGCCAGCTCTTCGAGCTATGGCTACACCTTC CASSSSYGYTF
TRBD1 TRBJ1-2 TRBV6-6 TGTGCCAGCAGTCATGGACAGGGGGCTTTCTATGGCTACACCTTC CASSHGQGAFYGYTF
TRBD1 TRBJ1-2 TRBV5-1 TGCGCCAGCAGCTTGGGGCAGGGGGACCGAGGCTACACCTTC CASSLGQGDRGYTF
TRBD1 TRBJ2-7 TRBV5-4 TGTGCCAGCAGCCCTCGAGGGGACAGCTACTCCTACGAGCAGTACTTC CASSPRGDSYSYEQYF
TRBD2 TRBJ2-2 TRBV27 TGTGCCAGCAGTTCCCAGGCAGCGGGGGGCGGCACCGGGGAGCTGTTTTTT CASSSQAAGGGTGELFF
. TRBJ1-1 TRBV27 TGTGCCAGCAGTTTGGTTCTCCCGGGGGGGGAAGCTTTCTTT CASSLVLPGGEAFF
TRBD2 TRBJ2-3 TRBV19 TGTGCCAGTAGCATACCCCGGGGGGACCCAAGCACAGATACGCAGTATTTT CASSIPRGDPSTDTQYF
. TRBJ2-1 TRBV18 TGTGCCAGCTCCCCAGTAGAGGGAGGACCCTACAATGAGCAGTTCTTC CASSPVEGGPYNEQFF
. TRBJ1-1 TRBV12-3/TRBV12-4 TGTGCCAGCAGTTTAGGGAACACTGAAGCTTTCTTT CASSLGNTEAFF